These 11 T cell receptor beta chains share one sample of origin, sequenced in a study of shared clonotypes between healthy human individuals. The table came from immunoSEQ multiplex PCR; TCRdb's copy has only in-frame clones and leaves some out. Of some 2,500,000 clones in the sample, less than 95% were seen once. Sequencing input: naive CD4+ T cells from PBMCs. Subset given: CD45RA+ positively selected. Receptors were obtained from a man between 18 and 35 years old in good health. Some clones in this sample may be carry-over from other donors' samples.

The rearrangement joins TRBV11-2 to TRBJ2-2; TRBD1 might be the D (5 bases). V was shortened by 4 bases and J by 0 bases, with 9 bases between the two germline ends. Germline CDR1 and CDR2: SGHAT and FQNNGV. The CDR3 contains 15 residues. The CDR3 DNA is TGTGCCAGCAGCTCCTGGACACCGAACACCGGGGAGCTGTTTTTT. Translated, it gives CASSSWTPNTGELFF.

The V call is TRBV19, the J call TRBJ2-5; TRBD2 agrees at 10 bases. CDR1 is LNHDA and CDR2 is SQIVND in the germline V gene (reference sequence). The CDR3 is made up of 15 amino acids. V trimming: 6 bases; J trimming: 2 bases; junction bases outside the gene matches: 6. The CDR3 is CASSSTSGPQETQYF. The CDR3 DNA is TGTGCCAGTAGCTCGACTAGCGGGCCTCAAGAGACCCAGTACTTC.

The CDR3: CSVTPGSEQFF. In DNA form, the CDR3 reads TGCAGCGTTACTCCAGGGAGTGAGCAGTTCTTC. This chain links TRBV29-1 with TRBJ2-1; D is tentatively TRBD1 or TRBD2 (5 bases each). V was clipped by 5 bases and J by 9 bases, with 11 bases between them. CDR3 length equals 11 residues. Germline V lookup: CDR1 SQVTM, CDR2 ANQGSEA.

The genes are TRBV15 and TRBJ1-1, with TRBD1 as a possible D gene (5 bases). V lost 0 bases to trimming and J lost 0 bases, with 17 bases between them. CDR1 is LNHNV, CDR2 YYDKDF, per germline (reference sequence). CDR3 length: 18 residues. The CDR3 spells CATSRDRDQKRVNTEAFF. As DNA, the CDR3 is TGTGCCACCAGCAGAGACCGGGACCAGAAGAGGGTGAACACTGAAGCTTTCTTT.

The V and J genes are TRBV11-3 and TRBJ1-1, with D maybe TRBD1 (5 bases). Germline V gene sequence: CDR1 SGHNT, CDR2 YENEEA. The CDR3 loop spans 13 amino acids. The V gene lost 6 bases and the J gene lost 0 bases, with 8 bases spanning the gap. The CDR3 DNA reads TGTGCCAGCAGTGACAGATTGAACACTGAAGCTTTCTTT. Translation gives CASSDRLNTEAFF.

The CDR3 region has the DNA TGCGCCAGCAGCCCTTCCTCGGAGGGGACCCTTAACTATGGCTACACCTTC. Protein product: CASSPSSEGTLNYGYTF. This chain connects TRBV5-1 to TRBJ1-2; TRBD1 is a possible D gene (5 bases). The ends were cut back, 4 bases at V and 1 base at J, with 20 bases in the middle. The CDR3 sequence is 17 residues long. The germline gives CDR1 SGHRS, CDR2 YFSETQ.

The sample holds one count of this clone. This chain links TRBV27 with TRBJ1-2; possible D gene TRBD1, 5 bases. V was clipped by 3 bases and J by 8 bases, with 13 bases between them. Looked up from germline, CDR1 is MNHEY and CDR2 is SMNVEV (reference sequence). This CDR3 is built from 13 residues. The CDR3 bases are TGTGCCAGCAGTTTGACAGTGAGTGGCGGCTACACCTTC. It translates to CASSLTVSGGYTF.

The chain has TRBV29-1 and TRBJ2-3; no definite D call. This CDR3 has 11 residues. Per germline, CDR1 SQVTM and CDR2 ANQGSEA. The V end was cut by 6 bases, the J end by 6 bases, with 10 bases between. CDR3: CSVRGLDTQYF. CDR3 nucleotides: TGCAGCGTCCGTGGTCTGGATACGCAGTATTTT.

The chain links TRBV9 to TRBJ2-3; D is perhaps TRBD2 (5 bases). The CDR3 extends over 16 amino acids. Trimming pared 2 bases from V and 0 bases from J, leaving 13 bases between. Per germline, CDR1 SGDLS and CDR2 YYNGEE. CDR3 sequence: CASSVLSGLSTDTQYF. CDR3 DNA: TGTGCCAGCAGCGTGCTGAGCGGTCTTAGCACAGATACGCAGTATTTT.

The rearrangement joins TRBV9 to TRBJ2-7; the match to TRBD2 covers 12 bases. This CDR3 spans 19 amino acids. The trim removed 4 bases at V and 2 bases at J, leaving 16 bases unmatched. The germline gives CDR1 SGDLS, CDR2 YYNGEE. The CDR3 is CASSPSSASGRGFPYEQYF. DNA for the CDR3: TGTGCCAGCAGCCCCAGCTCCGCTAGCGGGAGGGGGTTTCCCTACGAGCAGTACTTC.

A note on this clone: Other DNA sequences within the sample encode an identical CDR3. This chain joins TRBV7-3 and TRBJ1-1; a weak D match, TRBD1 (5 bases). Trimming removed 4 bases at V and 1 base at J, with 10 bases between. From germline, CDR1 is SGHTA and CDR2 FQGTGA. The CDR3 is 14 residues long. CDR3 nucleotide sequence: TGTGCCAGCAGCTCCCAGGGACGGAACACTGAAGCTTTCTTT. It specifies CASSSQGRNTEAFF.